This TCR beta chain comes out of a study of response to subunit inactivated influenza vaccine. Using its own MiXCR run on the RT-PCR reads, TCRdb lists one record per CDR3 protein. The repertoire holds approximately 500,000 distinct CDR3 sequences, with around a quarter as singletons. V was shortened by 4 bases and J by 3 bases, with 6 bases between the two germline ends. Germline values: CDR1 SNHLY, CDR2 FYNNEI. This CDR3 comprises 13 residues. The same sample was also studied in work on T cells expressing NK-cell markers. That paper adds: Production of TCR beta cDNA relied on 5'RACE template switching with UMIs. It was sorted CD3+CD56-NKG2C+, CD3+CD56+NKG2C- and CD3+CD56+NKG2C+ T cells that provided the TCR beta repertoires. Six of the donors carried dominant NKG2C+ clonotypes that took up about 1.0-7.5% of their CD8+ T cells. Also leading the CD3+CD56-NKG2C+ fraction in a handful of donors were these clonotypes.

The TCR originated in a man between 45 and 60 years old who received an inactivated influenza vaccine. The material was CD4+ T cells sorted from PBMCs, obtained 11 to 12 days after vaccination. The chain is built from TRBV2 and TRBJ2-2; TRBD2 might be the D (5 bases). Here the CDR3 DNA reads TGTGCCAGCAGTGGGGAGCACACCGGGGAGCTGTTTTTT. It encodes CASSGEHTGELFF.